The T cell receptor (beta chain) under discussion was sequenced for a study of OX40 agonist ivuxolimab in advanced cancers. Germline-derived CDR1 and CDR2 are SGHDT and YYEEEE. CDR3 size: 14 residues. Trimming cost V 2 bases and J 0 bases, with 9 bases left between them. Data came from immunoSEQ multiplex PCR; TCRdb stores just in-frame clones and leaves some out. Among 85,000 to 95,000 clones listed, roughly 89% were seen once. The receptor was isolated from an adult with an advanced solid tumor such as melanoma, head and neck, liver or kidney cancer. This chain connects TRBV5-6 to TRBJ2-7; D unresolved. The material was CD4+ or CD8+ T cells sorted from blood, obtained in a trial of the OX40 agonist ivuxolimab. CDR3 loop: CASSFTAPSYEQYF. For the CDR3, the DNA is TGTGCCAGCAGCTTTACGGCACCCTCCTACGAGCAGTACTTC.